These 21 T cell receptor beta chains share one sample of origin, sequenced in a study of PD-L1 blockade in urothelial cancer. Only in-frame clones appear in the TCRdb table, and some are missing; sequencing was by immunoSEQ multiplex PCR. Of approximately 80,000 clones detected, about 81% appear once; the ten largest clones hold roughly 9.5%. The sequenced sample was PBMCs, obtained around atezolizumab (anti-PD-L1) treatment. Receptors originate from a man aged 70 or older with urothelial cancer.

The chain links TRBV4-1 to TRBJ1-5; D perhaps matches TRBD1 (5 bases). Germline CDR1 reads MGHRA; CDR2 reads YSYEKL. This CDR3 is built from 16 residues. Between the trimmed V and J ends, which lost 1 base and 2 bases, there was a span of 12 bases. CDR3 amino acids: CASSQVQGIRNQPQHF. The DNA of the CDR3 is TGCGCCAGCAGCCAAGTCCAGGGTATTCGCAATCAGCCCCAGCATTTT.

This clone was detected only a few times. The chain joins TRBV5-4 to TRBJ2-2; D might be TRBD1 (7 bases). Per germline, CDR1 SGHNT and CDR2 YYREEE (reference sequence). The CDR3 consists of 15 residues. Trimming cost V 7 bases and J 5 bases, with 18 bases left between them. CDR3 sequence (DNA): TGTGCCAGCGGGGAGGAGGGGGCGCGGACCGGGGAGCTGTTTTTT. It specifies CASGEEGARTGELFF. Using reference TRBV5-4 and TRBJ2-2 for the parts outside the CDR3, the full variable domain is ETGVTQSPTHLIKTRGQQVTLRCSSQSGHNTVSWYQQALGQGPQFIFQYYREEENGRGNFPPRFSGLQFPNYSSELNVNALELDDSALYLCASGEEGARTGELFFGEGSRLTVL.

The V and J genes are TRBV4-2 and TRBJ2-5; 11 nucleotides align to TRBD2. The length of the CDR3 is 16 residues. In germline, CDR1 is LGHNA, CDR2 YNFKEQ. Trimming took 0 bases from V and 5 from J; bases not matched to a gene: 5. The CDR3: CASSQDLAGGGETQYF. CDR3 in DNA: TGTGCCAGCAGCCAAGACCTAGCGGGAGGAGGGGAGACCCAGTACTTC.

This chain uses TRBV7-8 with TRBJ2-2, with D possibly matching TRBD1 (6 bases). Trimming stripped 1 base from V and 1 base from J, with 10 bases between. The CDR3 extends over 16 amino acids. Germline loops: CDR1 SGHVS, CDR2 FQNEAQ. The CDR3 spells CASSLEQGENTGELFF. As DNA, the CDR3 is TGTGCCAGCAGCTTAGAACAGGGAGAGAACACCGGGGAGCTGTTTTTT. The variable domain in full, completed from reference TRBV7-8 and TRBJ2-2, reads GAGVSQSPRYKVAKRGQDVALRCDPISGHVSLFWYQQALGQGPEFLTYFQNEAQLDKSGLPSDRFFAERPEGSVSTLKIQRTQQEDSAVYLCASSLEQGENTGELFFGEGSRLTVL.

The CDR3 nucleotides are TGCGCCAGCAGCTTGGGACAGGGGGCTGTAACAGATACGCAGTATTTT. This encodes CASSLGQGAVTDTQYF. The chain recombines TRBV5-1 with TRBJ2-3; TRBD1 agrees at 10 bases. From germline, CDR1 is SGHRS and CDR2 YFSETQ. J lost 3 bases, V lost 0 bases, and 4 bases had no gene match. This CDR3 comprises 16 residues.

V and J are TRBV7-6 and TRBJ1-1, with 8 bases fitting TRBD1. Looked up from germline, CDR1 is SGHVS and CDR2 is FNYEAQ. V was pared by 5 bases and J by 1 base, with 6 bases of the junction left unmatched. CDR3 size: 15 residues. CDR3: CASSPLRGQNTEAFF. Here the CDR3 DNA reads TGTGCCAGCAGCCCCCTCAGGGGGCAGAACACTGAAGCTTTCTTT.

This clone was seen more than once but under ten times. CDR3 DNA sequence: TGTGCCAGCAGTGAAACCCAAGGAGTTGTTAGGTACTTC. Encoded protein: CASSETQGVVRYF. V gene TRBV2 combines with J gene TRBJ2-7; D is ambiguous. CDR3 length equals 13 residues. CDR1 is SNHLY, CDR2 FYNNEI, per germline. V was cut by 2 bases and J by 12 bases, with 17 bases left in between.

In DNA form, the CDR3 reads TGTGCCAGCAGTTTAAGTTTAGGAGGGCGAGTCGAGCAGTACTTC. Encoded protein: CASSLSLGGRVEQYF. The chain carries TRBV27 and TRBJ2-7; D is perhaps TRBD2 (6 bases). The CDR3 spans 15 residues. V shed 2 bases and J shed 6 bases, with 17 bases lying between them. The germline gives CDR1 MNHEY, CDR2 SMNVEV (reference sequence).

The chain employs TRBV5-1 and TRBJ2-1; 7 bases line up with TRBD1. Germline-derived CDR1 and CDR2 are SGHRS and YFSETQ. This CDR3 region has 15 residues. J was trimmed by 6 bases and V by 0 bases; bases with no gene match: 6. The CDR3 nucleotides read TGCGCCAGCAGCTTGGTTGGGACAGCGATCAATGAGCAGTTCTTC. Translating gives CASSLVGTAINEQFF.

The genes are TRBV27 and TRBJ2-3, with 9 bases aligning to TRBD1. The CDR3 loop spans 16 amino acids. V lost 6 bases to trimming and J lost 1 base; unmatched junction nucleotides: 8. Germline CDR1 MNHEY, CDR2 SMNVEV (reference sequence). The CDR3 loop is CASRPTGGEGTDTQYF. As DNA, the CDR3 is TGTGCCAGCAGACCTACAGGGGGCGAGGGCACAGATACGCAGTATTTT.

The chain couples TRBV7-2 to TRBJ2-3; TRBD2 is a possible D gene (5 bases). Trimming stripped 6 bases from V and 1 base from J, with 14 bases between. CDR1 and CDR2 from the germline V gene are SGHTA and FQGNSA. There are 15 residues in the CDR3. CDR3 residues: CASSPERLGTDTQYF. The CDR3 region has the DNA TGTGCCAGCAGTCCTGAGCGGCTGGGCACAGATACGCAGTATTTT.

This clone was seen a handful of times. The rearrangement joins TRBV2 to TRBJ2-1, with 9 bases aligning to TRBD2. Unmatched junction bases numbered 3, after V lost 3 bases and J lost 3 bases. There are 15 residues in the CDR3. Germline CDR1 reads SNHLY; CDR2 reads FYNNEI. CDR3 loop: CASSDRTSDYNEQFF. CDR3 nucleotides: TGTGCCAGCAGTGACCGGACTAGCGACTACAATGAGCAGTTCTTC.

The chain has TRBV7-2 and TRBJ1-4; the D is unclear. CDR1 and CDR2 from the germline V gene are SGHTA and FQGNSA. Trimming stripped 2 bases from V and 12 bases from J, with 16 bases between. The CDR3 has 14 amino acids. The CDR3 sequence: CASSLRPSEGELFF. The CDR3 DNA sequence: TGTGCCAGCAGCTTACGCCCCTCAGAGGGAGAACTGTTTTTT. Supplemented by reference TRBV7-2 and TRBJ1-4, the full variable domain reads GAGVSQSPSNKVTEKGKDVELRCDPISGHTALYWYRQSLGQGLEFLIYFQGNSAPDKSGLPSDRFSAERTGGSVSTLTIQRTQQEDSAVYLCASSLRPSEGELFFGSGTQLSVL.

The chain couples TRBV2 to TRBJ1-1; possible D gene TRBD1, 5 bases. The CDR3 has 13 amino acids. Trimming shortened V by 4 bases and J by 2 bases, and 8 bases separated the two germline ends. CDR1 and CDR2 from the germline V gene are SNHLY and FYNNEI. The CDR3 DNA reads TGTGCCAGCAGTGGAGACAGAAACACTGAAGCTTTCTTT. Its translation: CASSGDRNTEAFF.

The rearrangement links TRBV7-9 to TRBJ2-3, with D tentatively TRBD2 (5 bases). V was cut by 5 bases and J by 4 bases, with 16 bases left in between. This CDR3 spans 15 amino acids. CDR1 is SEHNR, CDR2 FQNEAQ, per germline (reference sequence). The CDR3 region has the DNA TGTGCCAGCAGCACCGGGCCCGGGGATGCAGATACGCAGTATTTT. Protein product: CASSTGPGDADTQYF.

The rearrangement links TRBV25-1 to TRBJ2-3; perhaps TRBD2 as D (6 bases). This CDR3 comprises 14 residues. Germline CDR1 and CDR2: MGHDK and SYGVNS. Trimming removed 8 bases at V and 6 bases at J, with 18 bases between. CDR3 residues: CASGGVEPGDTQYF. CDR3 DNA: TGTGCCAGCGGAGGGGTAGAACCGGGTGATACGCAGTATTTT.

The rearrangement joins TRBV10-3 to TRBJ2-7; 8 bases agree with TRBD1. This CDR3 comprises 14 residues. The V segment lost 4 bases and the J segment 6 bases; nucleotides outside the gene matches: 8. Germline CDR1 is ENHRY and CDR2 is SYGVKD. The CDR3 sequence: CAISGDRSFGEQYF. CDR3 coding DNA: TGTGCCATCAGTGGGGACAGGTCGTTCGGCGAGCAGTACTTC.

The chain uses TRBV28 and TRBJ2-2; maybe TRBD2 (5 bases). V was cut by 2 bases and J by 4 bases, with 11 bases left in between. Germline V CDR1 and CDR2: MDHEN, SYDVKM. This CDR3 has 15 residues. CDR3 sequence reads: CASSLIGRSTGELFF. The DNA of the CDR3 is TGTGCCAGCAGTTTAATAGGGAGAAGCACCGGGGAGCTGTTTTTT.

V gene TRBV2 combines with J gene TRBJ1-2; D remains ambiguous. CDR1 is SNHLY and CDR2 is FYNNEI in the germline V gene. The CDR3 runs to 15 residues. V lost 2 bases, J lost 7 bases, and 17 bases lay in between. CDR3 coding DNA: TGTGCCAGCAGTGAATTGAGAGGGATCACCGGTGGCTACACCTTC. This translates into CASSELRGITGGYTF.

CDR3 in DNA: TGTGCCAGTAGTAGACAGGGGGCAGAGACCCAGTACTTC. As protein: CASSRQGAETQYF. This chain uses TRBV19 with TRBJ2-5, with TRBD1 matching 10 bases. Trimming at V came to 4 bases and at J to 4 bases, leaving 0 bases not matched to a gene. Germline V gives CDR1 LNHDA, CDR2 SQIVND (reference sequence). This CDR3 has 13 residues.

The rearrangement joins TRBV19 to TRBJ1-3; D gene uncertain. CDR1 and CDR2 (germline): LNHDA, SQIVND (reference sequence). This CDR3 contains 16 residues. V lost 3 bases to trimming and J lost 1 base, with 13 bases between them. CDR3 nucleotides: TGTGCCAGTAGTATCCGCCCCCCGGAGTCTGGAAACACCATATATTTT. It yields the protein CASSIRPPESGNTIYF. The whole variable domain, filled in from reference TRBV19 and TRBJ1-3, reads DGGITQSPKYLFRKEGQNVTLSCEQNLNHDAMYWYRQDPGQGLRLIYYSQIVNDFQKGDIAEGYSVSREKKESFPLTVTSAQKNPTAFYLCASSIRPPESGNTIYFGEGSWLTVV.